This is a list of T cell receptor beta chains from one sample in a study of blood T cell repertoires in COVID-19. Produced via immunoSEQ multiplex PCR; TCRdb's table is partial and in-frame only. The sample has 65,000 to 80,000 clones, around nine tenths seen once. The sample taken for sequencing was peripheral blood. These receptors originate from a human donor in a cohort sampled during active COVID-19. Each CDR3 is given with its conserved first and last residue. Fields, in order: V gene, J gene, clone size, CDR3 protein. Clone sizes are given selectively: once, few, many, or a class where the clone is expanded.

V: TRBV3-1/TRBV3-2
J: TRBJ1-2
size: .
CDR3: CASSQPGKGYGYTF

V: TRBV18
J: TRBJ2-3
size: .
CDR3: CASSPDRQSTDTQYF

V: TRBV5-4
J: TRBJ1-2
size: .
CDR3: CASSPDRWGGYTF

V: TRBV5-8
J: TRBJ1-2
size: .
CDR3: CASSLRGSNGYTF

V: TRBV19
J: TRBJ1-5
size: .
CDR3: CASSIRDSNQPQHF

V: TRBV19
J: TRBJ1-4
size: .
CDR3: CASSSSGGEKLFF

V: TRBV29-1
J: TRBJ2-1
size: .
CDR3: CSVGGLAGGYNEQFF

V: TRBV18
J: TRBJ2-7
size: .
CDR3: CASSPPGQLYEQYF

V: TRBV7-6
J: TRBJ2-5
size: .
CDR3: CASSLVPRGGAGETQYF

V: TRBV6-5
J: TRBJ2-7
size: .
CDR3: CASSYSYTEPYEQYF

V: TRBV4-1
J: TRBJ2-5
size: .
CDR3: CASSQVPGGETQYF

V: TRBV5-6
J: TRBJ2-5
size: once
CDR3: CASSLAISGGRETQYF

V: TRBV6-6
J: TRBJ1-1
size: .
CDR3: CASQVDRETTEAFF

V: TRBV5-1
J: TRBJ1-6
size: .
CDR3: CASSLDGTGVNSPLHF

V: TRBV30
J: TRBJ1-5
size: .
CDR3: CAWSVFGQGDNQPQHF

V: TRBV4-1
J: TRBJ2-3
size: .
CDR3: CASSHLGQTTDTQYF

V: TRBV7-2
J: TRBJ2-1
size: .
CDR3: CASSLVRGQRRYNEQFF

V: TRBV5-1
J: TRBJ2-1
size: .
CDR3: CASRSDSSSYNEQFF

V: TRBV5-1
J: TRBJ2-7
size: .
CDR3: CASSLGLGDFVYSGQYF

V: TRBV6-2/TRBV6-3
J: TRBJ2-5
size: .
CDR3: CASRPPRTGKAQETQYF

V: TRBV7-2
J: TRBJ2-1
size: few
CDR3: CASRWTSGGNNEQFF